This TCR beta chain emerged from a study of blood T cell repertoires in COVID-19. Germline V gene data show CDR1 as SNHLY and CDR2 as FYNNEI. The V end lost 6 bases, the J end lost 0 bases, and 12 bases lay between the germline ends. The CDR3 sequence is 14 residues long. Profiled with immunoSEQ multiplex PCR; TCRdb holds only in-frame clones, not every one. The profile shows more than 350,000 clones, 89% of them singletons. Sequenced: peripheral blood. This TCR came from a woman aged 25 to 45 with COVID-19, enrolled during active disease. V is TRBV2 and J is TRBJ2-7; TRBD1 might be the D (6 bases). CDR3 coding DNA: TGTGCCAGCAGGAACAGGGTCGGCTCCTACGAGCAGTACTTC. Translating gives CASRNRVGSYEQYF.